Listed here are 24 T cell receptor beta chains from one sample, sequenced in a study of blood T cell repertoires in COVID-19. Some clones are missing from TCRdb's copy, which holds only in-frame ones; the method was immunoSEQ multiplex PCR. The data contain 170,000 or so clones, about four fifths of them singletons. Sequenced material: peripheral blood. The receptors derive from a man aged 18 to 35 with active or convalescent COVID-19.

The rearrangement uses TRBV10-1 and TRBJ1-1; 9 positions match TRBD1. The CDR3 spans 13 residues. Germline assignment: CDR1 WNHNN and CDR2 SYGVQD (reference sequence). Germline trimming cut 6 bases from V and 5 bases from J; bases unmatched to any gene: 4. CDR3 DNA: TGCGCCAGCAGCGGACAGGGGAGGACTGAAGCTTTCTTT. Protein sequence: CASSGQGRTEAFF.

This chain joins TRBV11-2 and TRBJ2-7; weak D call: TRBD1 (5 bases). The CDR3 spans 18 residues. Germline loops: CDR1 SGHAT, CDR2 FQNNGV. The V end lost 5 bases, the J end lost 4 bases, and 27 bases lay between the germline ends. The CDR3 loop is CASSLSGVVSRDSYEQYF. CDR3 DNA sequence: TGTGCCAGCAGCCTTAGTGGGGTGGTGTCTCGAGACAGTTACGAGCAGTACTTC.

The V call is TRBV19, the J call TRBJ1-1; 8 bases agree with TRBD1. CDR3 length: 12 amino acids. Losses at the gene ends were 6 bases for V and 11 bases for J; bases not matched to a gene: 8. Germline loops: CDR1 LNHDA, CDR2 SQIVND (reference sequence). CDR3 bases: TGTGCCAGTAGCACCAACAGGGGGTACGCTTTCTTT. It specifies CASSTNRGYAFF.

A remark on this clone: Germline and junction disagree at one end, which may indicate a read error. The CDR3 is CASSVDTARHF. DNA for the CDR3: TGTGCCAGCAGCGTCGACACGGCCCGACATTTT. The gene calls are TRBV11-2 and TRBJ2-3, with unresolved D. The CDR3 spans 11 residues. Per germline, CDR1 SGHAT and CDR2 FQNNGV.

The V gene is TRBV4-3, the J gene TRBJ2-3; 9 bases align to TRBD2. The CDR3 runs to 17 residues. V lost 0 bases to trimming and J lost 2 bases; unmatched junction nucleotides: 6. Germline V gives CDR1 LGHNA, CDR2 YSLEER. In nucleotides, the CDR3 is TGCGCCAGCAGCCAAGACTCCTTAGCGGGGGACACAGATACGCAGTATTTT. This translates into CASSQDSLAGDTDTQYF.

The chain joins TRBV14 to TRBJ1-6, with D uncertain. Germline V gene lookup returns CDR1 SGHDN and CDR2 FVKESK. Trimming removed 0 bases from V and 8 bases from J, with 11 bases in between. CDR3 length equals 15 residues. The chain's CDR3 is CASSQDLEPHSPLHF. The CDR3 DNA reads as TGTGCCAGCAGCCAAGATTTAGAACCCCATTCACCCCTCCACTTT.

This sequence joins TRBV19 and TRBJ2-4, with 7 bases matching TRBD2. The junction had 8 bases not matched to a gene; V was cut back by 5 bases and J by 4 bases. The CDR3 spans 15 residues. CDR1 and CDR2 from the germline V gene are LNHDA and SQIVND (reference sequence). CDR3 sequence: CASSPLGGRKNIQYF. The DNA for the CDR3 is TGTGCCAGTAGTCCCCTCGGGGGGAGAAAAAACATTCAGTACTTC.

This CDR3 reads CASSFHASGRSYEQYF. The CDR3 DNA sequence: TGTGCCAGCAGTTTCCACGCTAGCGGGAGGTCCTACGAGCAGTACTTC. The rearrangement joins TRBV27 to TRBJ2-7; 11 bases are a match to TRBD2. J lost 1 base, V lost 3 bases, and 5 bases had no gene match. CDR1 MNHEY and CDR2 SMNVEV come from the germline V gene (reference sequence). The CDR3 loop spans 16 amino acids.

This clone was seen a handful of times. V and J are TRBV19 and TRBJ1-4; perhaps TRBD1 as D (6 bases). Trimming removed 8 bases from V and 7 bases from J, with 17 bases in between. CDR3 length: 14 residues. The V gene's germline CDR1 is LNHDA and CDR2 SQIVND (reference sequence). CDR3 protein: CASGSGTSTEKLFF. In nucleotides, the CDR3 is TGTGCCAGTGGTTCCGGGACATCAACTGAAAAACTGTTTTTT. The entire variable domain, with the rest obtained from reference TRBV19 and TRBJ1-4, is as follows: DGGITQSPKYLFRKEGQNVTLSCEQNLNHDAMYWYRQDPGQGLRLIYYSQIVNDFQKGDIAEGYSVSREKKESFPLTVTSAQKNPTAFYLCASGSGTSTEKLFFGSGTQLSVL.

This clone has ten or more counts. The CDR3: CASSLGQGNEQYF. The CDR3 coding sequence is TGTGCCAGCAGCCTAGGACAGGGGAACGAGCAGTACTTC. This chain joins TRBV7-8 and TRBJ2-7; 9 nucleotides line up with TRBD1. After removal of 5 bases from V and 5 bases from J, the junction contained 4 bases not matched to a gene. Germline loops: CDR1 SGHVS, CDR2 FQNEAQ. This CDR3 has 13 amino acids.

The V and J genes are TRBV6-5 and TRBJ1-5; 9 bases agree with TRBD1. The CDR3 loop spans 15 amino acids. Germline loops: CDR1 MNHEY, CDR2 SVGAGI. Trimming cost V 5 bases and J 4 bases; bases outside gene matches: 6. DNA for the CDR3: TGTGCCAGCAGTCAGGGACAGGGAGGGAATCAGCCCCAGCATTTT. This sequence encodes CASSQGQGGNQPQHF.

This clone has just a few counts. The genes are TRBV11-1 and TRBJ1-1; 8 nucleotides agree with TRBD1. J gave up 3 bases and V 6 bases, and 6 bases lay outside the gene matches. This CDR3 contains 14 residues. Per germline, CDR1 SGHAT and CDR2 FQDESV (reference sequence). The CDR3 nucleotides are TGTGCCAGCAGAATAGACAGGGGAGACACTGAAGCTTTCTTT. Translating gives CASRIDRGDTEAFF.

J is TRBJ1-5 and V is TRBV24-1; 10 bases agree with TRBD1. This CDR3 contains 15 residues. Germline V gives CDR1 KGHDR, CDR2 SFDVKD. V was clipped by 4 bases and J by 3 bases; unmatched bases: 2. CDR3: CATSEGQGINQPQHF. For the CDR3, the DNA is TGTGCCACCAGTGAGGGACAGGGGATCAATCAGCCCCAGCATTTT.

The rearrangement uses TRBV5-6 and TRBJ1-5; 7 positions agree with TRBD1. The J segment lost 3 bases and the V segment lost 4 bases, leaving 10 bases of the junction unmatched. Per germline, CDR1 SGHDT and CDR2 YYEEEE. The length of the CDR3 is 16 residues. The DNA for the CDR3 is TGTGCCAGCAGCCGCTACGCCGGGACAGCCAATCAGCCCCAGCATTTT. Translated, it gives CASSRYAGTANQPQHF.

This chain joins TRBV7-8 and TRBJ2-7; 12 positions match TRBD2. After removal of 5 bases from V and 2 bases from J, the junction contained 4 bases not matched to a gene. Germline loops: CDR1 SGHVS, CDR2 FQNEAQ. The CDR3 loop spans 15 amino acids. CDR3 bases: TGTGCCAGCAGCGCCCTAGCGGGAGGGACCTACGAGCAGTACTTC. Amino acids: CASSALAGGTYEQYF.

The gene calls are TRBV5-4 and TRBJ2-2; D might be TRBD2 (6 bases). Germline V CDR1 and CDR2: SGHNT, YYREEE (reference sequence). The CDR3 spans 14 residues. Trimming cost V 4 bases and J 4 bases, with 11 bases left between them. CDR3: CASSAGLFTGELFF. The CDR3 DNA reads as TGTGCCAGCAGCGCGGGACTCTTCACCGGGGAGCTGTTTTTT.

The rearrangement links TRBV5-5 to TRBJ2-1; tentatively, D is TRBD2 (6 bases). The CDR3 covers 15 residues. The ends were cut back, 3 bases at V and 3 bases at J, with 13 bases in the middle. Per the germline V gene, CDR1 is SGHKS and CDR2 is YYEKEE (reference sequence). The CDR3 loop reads CASSSRGSGYNEQFF. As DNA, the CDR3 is TGTGCCAGCAGCTCCCGAGGTAGCGGCTACAATGAGCAGTTCTTC. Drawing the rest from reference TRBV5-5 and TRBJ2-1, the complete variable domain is DAGVTQSPTHLIKTRGQQVTLRCSPISGHKSVSWYQQVLGQGPQFIFQYYEKEERGRGNFPDRFSARQFPNYSSELNVNALLLGDSALYLCASSSRGSGYNEQFFGPGTRLTVL.

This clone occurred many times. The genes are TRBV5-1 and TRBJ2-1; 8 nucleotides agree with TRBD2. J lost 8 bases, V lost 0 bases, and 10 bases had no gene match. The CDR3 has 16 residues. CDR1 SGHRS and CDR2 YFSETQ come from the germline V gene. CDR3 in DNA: TGCGCCAGCAGCTTGGCCAGAGCGGGAGATCTTGATGAGCAGTTCTTC. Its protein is CASSLARAGDLDEQFF.

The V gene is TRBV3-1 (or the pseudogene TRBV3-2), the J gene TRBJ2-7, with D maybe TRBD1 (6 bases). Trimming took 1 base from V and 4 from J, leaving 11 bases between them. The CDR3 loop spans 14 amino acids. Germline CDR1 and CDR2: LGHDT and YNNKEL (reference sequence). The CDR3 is CASSQGGGMYEQYF. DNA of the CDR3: TGTGCCAGCAGCCAAGGAGGGGGTATGTACGAGCAGTACTTC.

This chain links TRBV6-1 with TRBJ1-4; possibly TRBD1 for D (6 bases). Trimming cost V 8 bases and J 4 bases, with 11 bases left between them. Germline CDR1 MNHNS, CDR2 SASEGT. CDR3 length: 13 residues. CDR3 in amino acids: CASLTGHNEKLFF. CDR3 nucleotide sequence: TGTGCCAGCTTGACGGGACATAATGAAAAACTGTTTTTT.

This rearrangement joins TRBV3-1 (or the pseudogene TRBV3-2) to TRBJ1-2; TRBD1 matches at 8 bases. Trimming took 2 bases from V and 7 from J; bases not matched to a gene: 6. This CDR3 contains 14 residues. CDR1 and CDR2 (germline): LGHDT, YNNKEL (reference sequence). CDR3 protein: CASSQSGQGPGYTF. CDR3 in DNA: TGTGCCAGCAGCCAATCCGGACAGGGCCCTGGCTACACCTTC.

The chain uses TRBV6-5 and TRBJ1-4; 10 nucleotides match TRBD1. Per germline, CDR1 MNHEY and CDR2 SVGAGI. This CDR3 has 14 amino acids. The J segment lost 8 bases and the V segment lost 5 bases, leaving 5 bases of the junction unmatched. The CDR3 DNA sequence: TGTGCCAGCAGTAAACGGACAGGGGGAGAAAAACTGTTTTTT. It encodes CASSKRTGGEKLFF.

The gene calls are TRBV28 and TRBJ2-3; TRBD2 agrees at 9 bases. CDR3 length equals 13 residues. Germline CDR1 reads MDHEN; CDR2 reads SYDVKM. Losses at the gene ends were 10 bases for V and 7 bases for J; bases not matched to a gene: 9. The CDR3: CAIRGAGGNTQYF. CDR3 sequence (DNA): TGTGCCATCCGGGGAGCGGGAGGAAATACGCAGTATTTT.

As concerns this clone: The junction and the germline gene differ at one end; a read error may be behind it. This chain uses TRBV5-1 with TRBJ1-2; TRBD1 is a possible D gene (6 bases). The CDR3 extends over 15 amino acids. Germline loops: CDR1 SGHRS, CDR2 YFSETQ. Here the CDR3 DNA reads TGCGCCAGCACCTTGACAGGAGGGGCTATCTATGGCTACACCTTC. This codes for CASTLTGGAIYGYTF.